Described below is a single T cell receptor (beta chain) sequence and its context. This sample stems from a study of blood T cell repertoires in COVID-19. Study-wide context: COVID-19 samples collected from the United States, Italy and Spain covered acute and convalescent phases. Nucleic acid was either cDNA or gDNA, and it came from T cells, B-cell-depleted T cells, or PBMCs.

Original methodology: Amplification from reference gene primers served as the basis for estimated nucleated cell counts. Generated by immunoSEQ multiplex PCR, the TCRdb table keeps only in-frame clones and is missing some. V and J calls and clone size are those listed in that table; D and trimming were worked out from the DNA. The sample consists of about 240,000 clones, around 86% of them appearing once. Trimming stripped 2 bases from V and 0 bases from J, with 10 bases between. CDR1 and CDR2 from the germline V gene are MNHNS and SASEGT. The CDR3 covers 15 residues. Sequenced: peripheral blood. This TCR derives from a man aged 25-45 years who had recovered from COVID-19. This chain links TRBV6-1 with TRBJ2-5; no clear D gene. In DNA, the CDR3 is TGTGCCAGCAGTGAAACCCCCAGTTACCAAGAGACCCAGTACTTC. This sequence encodes CASSETPSYQETQYF.